Listed below are T cell receptor beta chains from one sample, sequenced in a study of blood T cell repertoires in COVID-19. Sequenced by immunoSEQ multiplex PCR; TCRdb stores in-frame clones only, minus some. The table includes fewer than 300,000 clones, approximately 81% detected once. Sequenced input: PBMCs or T cells enriched from blood (not recorded which). Receptors were obtained from a woman between 45 and 60 years old who had recovered from COVID-19. Both conserved end residues are trimmed from each CDR3. Fields, in order: V gene, clone size, D gene, CDR3 protein. D genes are given only for firm matches. Clone sizes are given selectively: once, few, many, or a class where the clone is expanded.

TRBV7-2 . . ASRKTGWYGYT
TRBV9 . . ASSAPSGRGSTEAF
TRBV7-3 . TRBD2 ASSLRWGLLETQY
TRBV7-2 . . ASSLGLFSGNTIY
TRBV19 . . ASSMTGSPNTEAF
TRBV15 once . ATKSVYEY
TRBV5-1 . . ASSLVVNTEAF
TRBV19 . . ASSIGGSSYEQY
TRBV7-9 once . ASSLVSGYT
TRBV19 . TRBD1 ASSPWGQGADNQPQH
TRBV18 . TRBD1 ASSPDREDYYGYT
TRBV19 . . ASSTTDTQY
TRBV6-5 . . ASKTESYSNQPQH
TRBV19 . TRBD1 ASTAARDRGRLGYRSANTGELF
TRBV19 . TRBD1 ASSPDRGVDEQY
TRBV3-1/TRBV3-2 . TRBD1 ASSPPGQGNKGYT
TRBV27 . . ASRPPGGSPLH
TRBV5-6 . TRBD1 ASRGGTGYMNTEAF
TRBV2 . TRBD2 ASTTSGWGTGELF
TRBV7-9 . TRBD2 ASSPPGGLVSSYEQY
TRBV21-1 . . ASSKVLAGGSTGELF
TRBV2 . TRBD1 ASSWDRVDNQPQH
TRBV18 . . ASSPQGSNEKLF
TRBV5-1 . . ASTPLGTSTDTQY
TRBV19 . TRBD2 ASGLAVYNEQF
TRBV5-1 . . ASSFGGSADTEAF
TRBV7-9 many TRBD2 ASSLTGGAQETQY
TRBV18 once TRBD2 ASSPLSSGNYNEQF
TRBV3-1/TRBV3-2 . . ASRPSGSSYNEQF
TRBV4-1 . TRBD1 ASSPDSTGSSYEQY
TRBV19 . TRBD1 ASSPGQGFFNQPQH
TRBV18 . . ASAVGDYEQY
TRBV7-6 . . ASSSGVGTQY
TRBV7-9 . . ASSSVSGSEAF
TRBV10-2 . . ASSVGGAGNQPQH
TRBV5-1 . TRBD2 ASSLEASGTSTGELF
TRBV28 once TRBD1 ASSDRESAGANVLT
TRBV27 . . ASSDSEGFNSPLH
TRBV18 . TRBD1 ASSRGQGPGYGYT
TRBV5-1 . . ASSLQGGKTGNTIY
TRBV15 . . ATSRALNFRSPLH
TRBV4-3 . TRBD2 ASSQVFRAGGPRSYNEQF
TRBV2 . . ASSVDQTGTGELF
TRBV18 . TRBD2 ASSFVSGTLGEQF
TRBV12-5 . . ASGFNREETQY
TRBV11-2 . . ASSLGSWDNSGNTIY
TRBV27 . TRBD2 ASKVGGEETQY
TRBV3-1/TRBV3-2 . TRBD1 ASSRTGTGYNEQF
TRBV4-1 . TRBD2 ASSQGLAVVQF
TRBV6-5 . TRBD1 ASSTRGSVGYEQY
TRBV28 . TRBD2 ASRLSGGNYNEQF
TRBV5-1 . . ASSSGLSNTGELF
TRBV19 . TRBD1 ASSTDRGKPTEAF
TRBV3-1/TRBV3-2 few TRBD2 ASSQDLSSGRYNEQF
TRBV5-1 . TRBD2 ASSLISGRGSNEQY
TRBV18 . . ASSNSQSYEQY
TRBV5-1 . . ATKGGGAGTDTQY
TRBV4-2 . TRBD1 ASSHPTPGGSNSPLH
TRBV28 . . ASSFWQENSPLH
TRBV6-2/TRBV6-3 . . ASTPDRANEKLF